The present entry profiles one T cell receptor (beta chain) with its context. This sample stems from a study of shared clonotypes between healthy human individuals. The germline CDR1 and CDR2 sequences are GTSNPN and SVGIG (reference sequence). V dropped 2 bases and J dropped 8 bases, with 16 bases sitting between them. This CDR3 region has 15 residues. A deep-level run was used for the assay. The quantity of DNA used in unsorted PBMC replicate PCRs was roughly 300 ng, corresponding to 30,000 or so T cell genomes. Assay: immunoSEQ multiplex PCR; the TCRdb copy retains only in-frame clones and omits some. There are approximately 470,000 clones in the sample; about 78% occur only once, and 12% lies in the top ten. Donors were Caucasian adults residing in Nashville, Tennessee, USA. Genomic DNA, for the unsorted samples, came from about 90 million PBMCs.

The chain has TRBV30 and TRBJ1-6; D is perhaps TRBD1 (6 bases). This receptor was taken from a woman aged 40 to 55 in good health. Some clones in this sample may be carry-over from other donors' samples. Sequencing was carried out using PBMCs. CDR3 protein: CAWSRGGGQDSPLHF. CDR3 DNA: TGTGCCTGGAGTCGGGGCGGGGGCCAGGATTCACCCCTCCACTTT.